This T cell receptor beta chain is drawn from a study of T cell clonality in common variable immunodeficiency. Study observations and caveats: Compared with healthy controls, CVID subjects showed increased TCRbeta clonality, mostly in about a third.

The protocol was immunoSEQ multiplex PCR, while the TCRdb copy is restricted to in-frame clones and leaves out a portion. This record lists 35,000 to 50,000 clones, none seen once only, and the top ten clones contain around 2.7%. Looked up from germline, CDR1 is KGHSH and CDR2 is LQKENI. The CDR3 loop spans 18 amino acids. This clone was counted between two and nine times. The antigen is unknown. The DNA ends 3 residues before the CDR3 does, and the rest of the CDR3 is filled in from the germline J gene. The clonotype originates from a person between 18 and 75 years old in good health. The J gene is TRBJ2-2, the V gene TRBV18; weak D call: TRBD1 (6 bases). Source material: peripheral blood mononuclear cells. The CDR3 loop reads CASSRTRQDHATNEKLFF. The sequenced part of the CDR3 DNA is TGTGCCAGCTCACGTACCCGACAGGACCACGCAACTAATGAAAAG.